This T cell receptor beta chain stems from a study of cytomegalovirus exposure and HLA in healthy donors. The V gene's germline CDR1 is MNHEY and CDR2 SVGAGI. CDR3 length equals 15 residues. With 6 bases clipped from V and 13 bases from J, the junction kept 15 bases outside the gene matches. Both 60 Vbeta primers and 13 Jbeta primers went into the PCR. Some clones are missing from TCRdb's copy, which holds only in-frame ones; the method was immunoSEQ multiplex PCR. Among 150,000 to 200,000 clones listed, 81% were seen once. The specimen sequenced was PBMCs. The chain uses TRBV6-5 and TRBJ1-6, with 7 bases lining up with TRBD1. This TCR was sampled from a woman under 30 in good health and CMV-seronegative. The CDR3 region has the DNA TGTGCCAGCAGGTCCGGGACAGCCGGGTGGGGTCCCCTCCACTTT. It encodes CASRSGTAGWGPLHF.